This record covers a single T cell receptor (beta chain). The data stem from a study of T cell clones after liver transplantation. Turning to the study itself: Tolerant meant at least one year fully off immunosuppression without liver enzymes above twice normal.

This CDR3 region has 16 residues. The germline gives CDR1 MNHEY, CDR2 SVGAGI. J was trimmed by 4 bases and V by 3 bases; bases with no gene match: 10. TCRdb's table, derived via immunoSEQ multiplex PCR, lists solely in-frame clones and lacks some. Of 45,000 to 60,000 clones in the sample, less than 75% were seen once. Source: CD4+ T cells from blood, taken at the 22-month timepoint. The chain joins TRBV6-5 to TRBJ1-2; 8 bases align to TRBD1. The sequence came from a human patient who received a liver transplant. Some T cells may be the graft donor's. The CDR3 DNA reads as TGTGCCAGCAGTTATAGGCGCGGCGGGACAGGCTATGGCTACACCTTC. Protein sequence: CASSYRRGGTGYGYTF.